This T cell receptor beta chain was obtained from a study of PD-1 blockade in classical Hodgkin lymphoma. Whole-study context: Nivolumab dosing for patients was 3 mg/kg, administered intravenously every 2 weeks.

Whole-study findings and limits: Some patients started nivolumab under 1 year after ASCT, and they were excluded.

Trimming took 0 bases from V and 2 from J, leaving 6 bases between them. Germline CDR1 is SEHNR and CDR2 is FQNEAQ (reference sequence). The CDR3 contains 14 residues. Here immunoSEQ multiplex PCR was the method, and the copy in TCRdb shows in-frame clones only, minus some. The sample contains around 36,000 clones, 87% of which appear only once. To note about this clone: Its antigen is unknown.

Each of the patients experienced relapse following autologous stem cell transplantation, and their brentuximab vedotin exposure differed. The sample here was peripheral blood mononuclear cells (PBMCs), taken at baseline. This TCR came from a human donor with classical Hodgkin lymphoma. V gene TRBV7-9 combines with J gene TRBJ2-3; no definite D call. The CDR3 loop is CASSLATHTDTQYF. Here the CDR3 DNA reads TGTGCCAGCAGCTTAGCTACTCACACAGATACGCAGTATTTT.